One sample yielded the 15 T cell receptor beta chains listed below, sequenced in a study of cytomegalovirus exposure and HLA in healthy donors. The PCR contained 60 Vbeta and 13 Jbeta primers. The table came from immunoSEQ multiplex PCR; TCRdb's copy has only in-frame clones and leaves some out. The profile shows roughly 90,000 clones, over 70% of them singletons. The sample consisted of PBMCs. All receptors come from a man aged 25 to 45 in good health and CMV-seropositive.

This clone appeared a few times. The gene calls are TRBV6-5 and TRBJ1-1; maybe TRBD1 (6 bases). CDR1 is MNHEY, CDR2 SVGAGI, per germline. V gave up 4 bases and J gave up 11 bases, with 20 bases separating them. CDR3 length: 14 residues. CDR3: CASSSLEGVAKAFF. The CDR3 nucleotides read TGTGCCAGCAGTTCCCTCGAGGGGGTTGCAAAGGCTTTCTTT.

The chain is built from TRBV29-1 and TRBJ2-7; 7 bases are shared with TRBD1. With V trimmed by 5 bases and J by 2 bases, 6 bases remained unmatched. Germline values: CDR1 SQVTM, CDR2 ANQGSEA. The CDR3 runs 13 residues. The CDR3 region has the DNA TGCAGCGTTCGAGGGGGCCAGACCTACGAGCAGTACTTC. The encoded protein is CSVRGGQTYEQYF.

CDR3: CASSLRQSRNEKLFF. The CDR3 region has the DNA TGTGCCAGCAGTCTCCGACAGAGTCGAAACGAAAAACTGTTTTTT. J is TRBJ1-4 and V is TRBV27; TRBD1 is a possible D gene (5 bases). CDR1 MNHEY and CDR2 SMNVEV come from the germline V gene (reference sequence). The CDR3 has 15 amino acids. Trimming cost V 5 bases and J 8 bases, with 18 bases left between them. The entire variable domain, with the rest obtained from reference TRBV27 and TRBJ1-4, is as follows: EAQVTQNPRYLITVTGKKLTVTCSQNMNHEYMSWYRQDPGLGLRQIYYSMNVEVTDKGDVPEGYKVSRKEKRNFPLILESPSPNQTSLYFCASSLRQSRNEKLFFGSGTQLSVL.

The CDR3 here is CATSRDESYEQYF. The CDR3 DNA follows: TGTGCCACCAGCAGAGACGAGTCATACGAGCAGTACTTC. This chain links TRBV15 with TRBJ2-7; D is undetermined. Looked up from germline, CDR1 is LNHNV and CDR2 is YYDKDF (reference sequence). CDR3 size: 13 residues. Trimming took off 0 bases at V and 4 bases at J, with 7 bases between the two ends.

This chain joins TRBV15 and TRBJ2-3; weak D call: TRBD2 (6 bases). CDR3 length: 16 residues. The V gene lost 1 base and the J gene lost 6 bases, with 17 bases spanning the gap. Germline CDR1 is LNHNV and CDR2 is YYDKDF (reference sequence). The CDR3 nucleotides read TGTGCCACCAGCAGAGGCCCGGGACTCGAGGGGGATACGCAGTATTTT. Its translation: CATSRGPGLEGDTQYF.

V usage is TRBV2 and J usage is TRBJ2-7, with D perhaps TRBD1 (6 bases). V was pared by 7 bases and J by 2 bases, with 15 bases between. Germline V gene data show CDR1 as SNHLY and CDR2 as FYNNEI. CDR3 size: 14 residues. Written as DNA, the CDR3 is TGTGCCAGCACAATGACAGGAACTCCCTACGAGCAGTACTTC. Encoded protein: CASTMTGTPYEQYF. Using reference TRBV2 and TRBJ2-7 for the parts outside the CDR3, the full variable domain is EPEVTQTPSHQVTQMGQEVILRCVPISNHLYFYWYRQILGQKVEFLVSFYNNEISEKSEIFDDQFSVERPDGSNFTLKIRSTKLEDSAMYFCASTMTGTPYEQYFGPGTRLTVT.

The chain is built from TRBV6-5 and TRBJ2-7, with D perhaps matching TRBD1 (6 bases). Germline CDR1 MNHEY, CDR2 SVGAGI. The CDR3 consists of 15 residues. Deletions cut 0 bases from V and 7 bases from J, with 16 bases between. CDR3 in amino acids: CASSYSGAPSEEQYF. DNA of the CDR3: TGTGCCAGCAGTTACTCGGGGGCCCCGTCGGAGGAGCAGTACTTC.

The DNA for the CDR3 is TGTGCCAGCAGTTACGGGACACTTAGCAATCAGCCCCAGCATTTT. This sequence encodes CASSYGTLSNQPQHF. The chain recombines TRBV6-6 with TRBJ1-5; possible D gene TRBD1, 6 bases. The CDR3 spans 15 residues. V was cut by 2 bases and J by 0 bases, with 8 bases left in between. Germline loops: CDR1 MNHNY, CDR2 SVGAGI (reference sequence).

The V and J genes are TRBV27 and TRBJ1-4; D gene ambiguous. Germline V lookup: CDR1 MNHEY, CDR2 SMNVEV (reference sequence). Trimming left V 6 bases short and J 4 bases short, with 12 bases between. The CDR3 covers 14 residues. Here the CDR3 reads CASSIGGYNEKLFF. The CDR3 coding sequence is TGTGCCAGCAGCATCGGCGGGTATAATGAAAAACTGTTTTTT.

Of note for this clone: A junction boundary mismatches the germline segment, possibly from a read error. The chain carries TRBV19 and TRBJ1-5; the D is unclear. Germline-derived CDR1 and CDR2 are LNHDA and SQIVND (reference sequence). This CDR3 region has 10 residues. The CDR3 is CASKSQAQLF. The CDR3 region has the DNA TGTGCCAGTAAAAGCCAGGCCCAGTTGTTT.

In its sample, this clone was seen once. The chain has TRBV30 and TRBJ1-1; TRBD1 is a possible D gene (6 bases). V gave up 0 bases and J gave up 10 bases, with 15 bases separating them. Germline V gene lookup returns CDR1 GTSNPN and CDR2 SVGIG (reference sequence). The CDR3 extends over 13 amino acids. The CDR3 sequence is CAWSVGGGPRAFF. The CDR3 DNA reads TGTGCCTGGAGTGTGGGCGGGGGGCCGCGAGCTTTCTTT.

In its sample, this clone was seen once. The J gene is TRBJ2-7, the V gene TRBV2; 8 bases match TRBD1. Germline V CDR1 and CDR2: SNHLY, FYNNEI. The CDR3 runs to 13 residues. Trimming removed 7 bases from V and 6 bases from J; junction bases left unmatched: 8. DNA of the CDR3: TGTGCCAGCACTGGACAGGGCGGTGGCGAGCAGTACTTC. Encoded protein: CASTGQGGGEQYF.

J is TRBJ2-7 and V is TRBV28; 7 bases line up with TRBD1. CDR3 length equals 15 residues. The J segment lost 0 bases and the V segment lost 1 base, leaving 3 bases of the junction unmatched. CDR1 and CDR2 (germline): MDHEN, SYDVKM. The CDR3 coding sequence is TGTGCCAGCAGTTTATTCACAGGGGACTCCTACGAGCAGTACTTC. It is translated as CASSLFTGDSYEQYF.

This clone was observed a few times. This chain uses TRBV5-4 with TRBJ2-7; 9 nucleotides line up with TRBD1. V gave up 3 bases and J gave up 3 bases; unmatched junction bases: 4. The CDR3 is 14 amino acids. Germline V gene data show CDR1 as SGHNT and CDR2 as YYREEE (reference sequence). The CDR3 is CASSSTTGGYEQYF. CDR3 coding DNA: TGTGCCAGCAGCTCTACGACAGGGGGCTACGAGCAGTACTTC.

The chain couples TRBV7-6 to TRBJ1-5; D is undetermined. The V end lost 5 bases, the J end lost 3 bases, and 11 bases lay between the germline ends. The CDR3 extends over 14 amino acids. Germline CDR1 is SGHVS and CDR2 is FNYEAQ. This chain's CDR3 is CASSVAGYNQPQHF. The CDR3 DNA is TGTGCCAGCAGCGTGGCGGGGTACAATCAGCCCCAGCATTTT.